This T cell receptor (beta chain) was recovered during a study of blood T cell repertoires in COVID-19. Study-level background: The United States, Italy and Spain supplied acute and convalescent COVID-19 samples.

This clone was seen just once. This CDR3 has 15 amino acids. The V and J ends lost 4 bases and 4 bases, in that order; junction bases with no gene match: 9. CDR1 is LGHNA, CDR2 YNFKEQ, per germline. In the original analysis: The authors estimated nucleated cell counts from reference gene primer amplification. This table comes from immunoSEQ multiplex PCR, and its TCRdb copy is limited to in-frame clones, with some not included. Clone size and the V and J calls come from that table; the DNA yielded D and trimming. This table has some 270,000 clones, around 90% appearing once. Participants were placed into cohorts based on the clinical history they reported. Cohort 3 donors were reported recovered after two negative PCRs, clearance, or symptom resolution.

This TCR was recovered from a middle-aged woman who had recovered from COVID-19. This chain connects TRBV4-2 to TRBJ1-1, with 7 bases matching TRBD1. Sequencing was done on a sample of PBMCs or T cells enriched from blood (not recorded which). This CDR3 is CASSPTGPGGTEAFF. DNA for the CDR3: TGTGCCAGCAGCCCCACCGGACCAGGGGGCACTGAAGCTTTCTTT.